The present T cell receptor (beta chain) was sequenced within a study of blood T cell repertoires in COVID-19. Turning to the study itself: Acute and convalescent COVID-19 specimens originated in the United States, Italy and Spain. Sources were T cells, B-cell-depleted T cells, or PBMCs; the material itself was cDNA or gDNA.

Each participant's cohort was designated according to participant-reported clinical history. Source study methods: Amplification with reference gene primers provided the estimates of nucleated cell counts. The data were produced by immunoSEQ multiplex PCR, yet TCRdb's version contains in-frame clones alone and is incomplete. Clonal size and the V and J genes are those of that table, whereas D and trimming came from the DNA. This sample has 150,000 to 200,000 clones; 88% occur once, and the top ten carry approximately 9%. V shed 1 base and J 4 bases; nucleotides not matched to a gene: 4. Looked up from germline, CDR1 is LNHDA and CDR2 is SQIVND (reference sequence). The CDR3 is made up of 16 amino acids.

The V and J genes are TRBV19 and TRBJ1-3, with 10 positions matching TRBD1. The receptor comes from a woman under 30 who had recovered from COVID-19. Sequencing used PBMCs or T cells enriched from blood (not recorded which). In DNA form, the CDR3 reads TGTGCCAGTAGTATAGCCCCGACAGGGGGCGGAAACACCATATATTTT. Translating it yields CASSIAPTGGGNTIYF.